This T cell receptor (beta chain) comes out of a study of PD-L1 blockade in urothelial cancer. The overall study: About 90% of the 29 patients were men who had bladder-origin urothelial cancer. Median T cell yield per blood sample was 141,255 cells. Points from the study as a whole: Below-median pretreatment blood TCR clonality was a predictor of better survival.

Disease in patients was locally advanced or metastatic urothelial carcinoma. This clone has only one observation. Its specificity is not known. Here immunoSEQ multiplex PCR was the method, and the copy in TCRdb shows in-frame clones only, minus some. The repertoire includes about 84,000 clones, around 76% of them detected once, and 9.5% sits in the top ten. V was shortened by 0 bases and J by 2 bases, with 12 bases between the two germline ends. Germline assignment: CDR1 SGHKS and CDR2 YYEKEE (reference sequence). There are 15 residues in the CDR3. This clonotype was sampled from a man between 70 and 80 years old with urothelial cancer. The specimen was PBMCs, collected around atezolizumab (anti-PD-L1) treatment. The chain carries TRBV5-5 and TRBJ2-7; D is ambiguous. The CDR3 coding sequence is TGTGCCAGCAGCTTGGACAGTTCCACCGCCTACGAGCAGTACTTC. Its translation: CASSLDSSTAYEQYF.